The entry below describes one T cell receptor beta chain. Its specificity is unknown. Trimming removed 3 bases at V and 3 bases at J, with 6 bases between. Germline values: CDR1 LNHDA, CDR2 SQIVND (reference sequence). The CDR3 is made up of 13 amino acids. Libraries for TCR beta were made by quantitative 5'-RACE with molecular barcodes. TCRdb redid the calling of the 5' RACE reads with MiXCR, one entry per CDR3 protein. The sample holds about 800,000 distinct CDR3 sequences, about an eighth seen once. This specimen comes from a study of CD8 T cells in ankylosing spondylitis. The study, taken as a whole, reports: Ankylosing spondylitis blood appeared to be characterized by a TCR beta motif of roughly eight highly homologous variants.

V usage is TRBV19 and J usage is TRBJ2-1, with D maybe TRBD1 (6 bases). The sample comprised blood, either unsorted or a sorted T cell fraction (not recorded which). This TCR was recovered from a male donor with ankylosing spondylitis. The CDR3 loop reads CASSIRGYNEQFF. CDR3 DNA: TGTGCCAGTAGTATCAGGGGCTACAATGAGCAGTTCTTC.